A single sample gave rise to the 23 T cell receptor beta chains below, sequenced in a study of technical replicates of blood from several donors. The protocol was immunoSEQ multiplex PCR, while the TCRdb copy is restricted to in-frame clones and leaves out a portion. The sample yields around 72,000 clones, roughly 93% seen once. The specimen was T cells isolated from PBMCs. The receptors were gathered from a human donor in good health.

In DNA, the CDR3 is TGCGCCAGCAGCTTGTTTCAAGCGGGGATCACAGATACGCAGTATTTT. It translates to CASSLFQAGITDTQYF. This rearrangement joins TRBV5-1 to TRBJ2-3; TRBD2 matches at 7 bases. CDR1 and CDR2 from the germline V gene are SGHRS and YFSETQ. The CDR3 runs 16 residues. J lost 2 bases, V lost 1 base, and 7 bases had no gene match. The variable domain in full, with the rest retrieved from reference TRBV5-1 and TRBJ2-3, is KAGVTQTPRYLIKTRGQQVTLSCSPISGHRSVSWYQQTPGQGLQFLFEYFSETQRNKGNFPGRFSGRQFSNSRSEMNVSTLELGDSALYLCASSLFQAGITDTQYFGPGTRLTVL.

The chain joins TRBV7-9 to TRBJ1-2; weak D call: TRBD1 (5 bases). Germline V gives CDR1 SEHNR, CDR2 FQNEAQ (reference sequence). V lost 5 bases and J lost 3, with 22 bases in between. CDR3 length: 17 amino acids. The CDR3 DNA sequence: TGTGCCAGCAGCGTGAATCCCCTGGACCCAGGGCACTATGGCTACACCTTC. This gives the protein CASSVNPLDPGHYGYTF.

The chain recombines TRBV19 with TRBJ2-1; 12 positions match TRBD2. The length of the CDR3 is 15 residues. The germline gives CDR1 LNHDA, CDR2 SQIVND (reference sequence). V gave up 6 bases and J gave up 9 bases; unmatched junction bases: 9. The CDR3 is CASRSLAGGQGEQFF. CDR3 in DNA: TGTGCCAGTAGATCCCTAGCGGGAGGGCAAGGTGAGCAGTTCTTC.

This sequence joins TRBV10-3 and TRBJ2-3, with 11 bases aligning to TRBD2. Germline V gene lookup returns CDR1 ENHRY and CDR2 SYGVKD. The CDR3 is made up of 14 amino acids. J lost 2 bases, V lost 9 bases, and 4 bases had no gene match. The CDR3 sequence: CAMKGLAATDTQYF. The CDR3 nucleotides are TGTGCCATGAAGGGACTAGCGGCCACAGATACGCAGTATTTT.

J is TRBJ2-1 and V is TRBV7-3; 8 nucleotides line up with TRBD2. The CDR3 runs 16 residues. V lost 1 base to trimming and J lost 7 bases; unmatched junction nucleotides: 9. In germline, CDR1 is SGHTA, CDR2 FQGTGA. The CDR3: CASSLNRAGARNEQFF. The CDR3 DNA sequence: TGTGCCAGCAGCTTAAATAGAGCGGGGGCTCGGAATGAGCAGTTCTTC.

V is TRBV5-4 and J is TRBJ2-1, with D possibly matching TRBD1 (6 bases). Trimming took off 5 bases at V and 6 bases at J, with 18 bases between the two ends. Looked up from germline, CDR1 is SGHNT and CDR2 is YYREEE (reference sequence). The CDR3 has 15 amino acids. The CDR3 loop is CASSQDSSRLNEQFF. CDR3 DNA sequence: TGTGCCAGCAGTCAGGACAGCTCCCGACTCAATGAGCAGTTCTTC.

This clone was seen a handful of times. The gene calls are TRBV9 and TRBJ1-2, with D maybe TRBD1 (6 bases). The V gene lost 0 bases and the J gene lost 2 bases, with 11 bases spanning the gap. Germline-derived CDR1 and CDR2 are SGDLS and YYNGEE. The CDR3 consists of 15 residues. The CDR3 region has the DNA TGTGCCAGCAGCGTAGCAGGGACACCCAACTATGGCTACACCTTC. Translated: CASSVAGTPNYGYTF.

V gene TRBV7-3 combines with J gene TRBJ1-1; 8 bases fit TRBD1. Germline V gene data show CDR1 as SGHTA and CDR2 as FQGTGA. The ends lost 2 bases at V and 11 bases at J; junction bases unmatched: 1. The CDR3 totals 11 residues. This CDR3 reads CASSLQGAAFF. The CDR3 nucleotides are TGTGCCAGCAGCTTACAGGGGGCGGCTTTCTTT.

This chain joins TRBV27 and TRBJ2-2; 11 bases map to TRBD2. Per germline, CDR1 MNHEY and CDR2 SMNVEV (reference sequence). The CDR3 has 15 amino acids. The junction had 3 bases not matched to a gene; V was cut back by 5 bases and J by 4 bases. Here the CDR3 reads CASSLSGRATGELFF. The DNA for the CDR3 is TGTGCCAGCAGTCTTAGCGGGAGGGCCACCGGGGAGCTGTTTTTT.

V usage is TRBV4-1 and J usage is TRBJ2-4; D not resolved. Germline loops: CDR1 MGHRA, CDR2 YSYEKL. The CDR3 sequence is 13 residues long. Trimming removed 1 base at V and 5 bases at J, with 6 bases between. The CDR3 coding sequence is TGCGCCAGCAGCCAAGTTCGGGAAAACATTCAGTACTTC. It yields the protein CASSQVRENIQYF.

The CDR3 protein is CASKRTPLYNEQFF. The DNA of the CDR3 is TGTGCCAGCAAGCGGACTCCCCTTTACAATGAGCAGTTCTTC. The chain recombines TRBV28 with TRBJ2-1; TRBD2 is a possible D gene (5 bases). Germline loops: CDR1 MDHEN, CDR2 SYDVKM. The CDR3 is 14 residues long. Deletions cut 7 bases from V and 4 bases from J, with 14 bases between.

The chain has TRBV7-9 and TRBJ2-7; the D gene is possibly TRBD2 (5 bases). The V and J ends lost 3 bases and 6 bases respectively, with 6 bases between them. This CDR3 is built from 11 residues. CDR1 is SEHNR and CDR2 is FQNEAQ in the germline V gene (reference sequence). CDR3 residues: CASSFRGEQYF. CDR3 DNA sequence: TGTGCCAGCAGCTTCCGGGGCGAGCAGTACTTC. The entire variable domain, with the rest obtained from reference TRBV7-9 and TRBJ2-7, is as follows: DTGVSQNPRHKITKRGQNVTFRCDPISEHNRLYWYRQTLGQGPEFLTYFQNEAQLEKSRLLSDRFSAERPKGSFSTLEIQRTEQGDSAMYLCASSFRGEQYFGPGTRLTVT.

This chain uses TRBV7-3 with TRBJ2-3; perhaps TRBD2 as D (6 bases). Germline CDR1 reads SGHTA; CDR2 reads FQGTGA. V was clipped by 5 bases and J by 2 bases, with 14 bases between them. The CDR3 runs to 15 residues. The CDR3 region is CASSLEGTLTDTQYF. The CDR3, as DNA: TGTGCCAGCAGCCTCGAGGGGACTCTCACAGATACGCAGTATTTT.

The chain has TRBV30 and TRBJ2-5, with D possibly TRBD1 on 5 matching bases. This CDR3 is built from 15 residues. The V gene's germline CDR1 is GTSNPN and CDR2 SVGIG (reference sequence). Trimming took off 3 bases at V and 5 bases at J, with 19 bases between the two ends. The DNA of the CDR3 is TGTGCCTGGAGCAGGGTGAACTCATTGTGGGAGACCCAGTACTTC. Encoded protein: CAWSRVNSLWETQYF.

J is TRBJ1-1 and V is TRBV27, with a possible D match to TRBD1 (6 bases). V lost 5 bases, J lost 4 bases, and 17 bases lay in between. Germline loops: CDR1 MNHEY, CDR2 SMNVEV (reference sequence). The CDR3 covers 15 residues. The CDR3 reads CASSPGTLTGTEAFF. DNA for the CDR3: TGTGCCAGCAGTCCCGGGACACTCACGGGCACTGAAGCTTTCTTT.

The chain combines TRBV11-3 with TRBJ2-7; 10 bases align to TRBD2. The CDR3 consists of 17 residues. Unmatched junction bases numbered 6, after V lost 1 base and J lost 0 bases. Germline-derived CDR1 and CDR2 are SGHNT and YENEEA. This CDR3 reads CASSLGLAGAYSYEQYF. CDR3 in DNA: TGTGCCAGCAGCTTAGGCCTAGCGGGAGCATACTCCTACGAGCAGTACTTC.

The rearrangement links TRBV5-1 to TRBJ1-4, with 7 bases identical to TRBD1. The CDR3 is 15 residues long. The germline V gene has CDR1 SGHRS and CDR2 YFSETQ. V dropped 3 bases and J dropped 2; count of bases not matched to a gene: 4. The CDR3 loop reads CASSSGTATNEKLFF. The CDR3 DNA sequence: TGCGCCAGCAGCTCCGGGACAGCTACTAATGAAAAACTGTTTTTT.

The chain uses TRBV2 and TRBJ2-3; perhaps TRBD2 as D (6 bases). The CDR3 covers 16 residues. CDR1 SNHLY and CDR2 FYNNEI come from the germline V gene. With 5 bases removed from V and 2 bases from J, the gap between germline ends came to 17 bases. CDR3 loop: CASSPLSGGDTDTQYF. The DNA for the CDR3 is TGTGCCAGCAGTCCCTTGAGCGGAGGGGACACAGATACGCAGTATTTT. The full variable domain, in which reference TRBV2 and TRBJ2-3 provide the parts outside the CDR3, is EPEVTQTPSHQVTQMGQEVILRCVPISNHLYFYWYRQILGQKVEFLVSFYNNEISEKSEIFDDQFSVERPDGSNFTLKIRSTKLEDSAMYFCASSPLSGGDTDTQYFGPGTRLTVL.

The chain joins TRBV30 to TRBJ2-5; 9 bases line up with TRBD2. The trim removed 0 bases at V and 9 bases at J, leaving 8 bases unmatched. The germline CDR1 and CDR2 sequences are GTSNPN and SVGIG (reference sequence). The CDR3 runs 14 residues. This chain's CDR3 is CAWSVAGGQRAQYF. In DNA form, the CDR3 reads TGTGCCTGGAGTGTGGCGGGAGGGCAACGGGCCCAGTACTTC. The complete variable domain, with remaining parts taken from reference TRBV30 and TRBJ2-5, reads SQTIHQWPATLVQPVGSPLSLECTVEGTSNPNLYWYRQAAGRGLQLLFYSVGIGQISSEVPQNLSASRPQDRQFILSSKKLLLSDSGFYLCAWSVAGGQRAQYFGPGTRLLVL.

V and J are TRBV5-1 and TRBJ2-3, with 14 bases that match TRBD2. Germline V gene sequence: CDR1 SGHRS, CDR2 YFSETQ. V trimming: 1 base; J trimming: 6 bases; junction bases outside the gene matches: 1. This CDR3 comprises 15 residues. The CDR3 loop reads CASSLRTSGRDTQYF. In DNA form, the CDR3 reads TGCGCCAGCAGCTTGAGGACTAGCGGGAGGGATACGCAGTATTTT. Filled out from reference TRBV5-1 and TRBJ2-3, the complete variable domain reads KAGVTQTPRYLIKTRGQQVTLSCSPISGHRSVSWYQQTPGQGLQFLFEYFSETQRNKGNFPGRFSGRQFSNSRSEMNVSTLELGDSALYLCASSLRTSGRDTQYFGPGTRLTVL.

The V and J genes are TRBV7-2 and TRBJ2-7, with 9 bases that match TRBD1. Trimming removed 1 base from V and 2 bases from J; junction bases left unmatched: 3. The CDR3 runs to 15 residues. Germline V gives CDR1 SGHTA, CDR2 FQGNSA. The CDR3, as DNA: TGTGCCAGCAGCTTAGAGGGACAGGGCCCCTACGAGCAGTACTTC. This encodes CASSLEGQGPYEQYF.

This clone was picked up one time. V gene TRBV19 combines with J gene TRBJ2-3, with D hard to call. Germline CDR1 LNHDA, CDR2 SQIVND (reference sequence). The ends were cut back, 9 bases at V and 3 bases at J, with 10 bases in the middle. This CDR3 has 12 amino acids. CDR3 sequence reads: CARLSGTDTQYF. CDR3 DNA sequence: TGTGCCAGGCTCTCCGGGACAGATACGCAGTATTTT.

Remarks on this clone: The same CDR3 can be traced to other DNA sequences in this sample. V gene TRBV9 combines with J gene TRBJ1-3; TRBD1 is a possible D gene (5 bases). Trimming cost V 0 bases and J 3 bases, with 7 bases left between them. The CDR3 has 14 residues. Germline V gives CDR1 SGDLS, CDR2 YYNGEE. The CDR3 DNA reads TGTGCCAGCAGCGTAGACGGGGGTGGAAACACCATATATTTT. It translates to CASSVDGGGNTIYF. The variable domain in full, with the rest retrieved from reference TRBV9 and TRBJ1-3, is DSGVTQTPKHLITATGQRVTLRCSPRSGDLSVYWYQQSLDQGLQFLIQYYNGEERAKGNILERFSAQQFPDLHSELNLSSLELGDSALYFCASSVDGGGNTIYFGEGSWLTVV.